A selection of T cell receptor beta chains follows, all from one sample in a study of patients and donors after allogeneic stem cell transplantation. MiXCR was run by TCRdb on the RT-PCR reads, yielding one entry per CDR3 protein. There are around 82,000 distinct CDR3 sequences in the sample; roughly 4.9% occur only once, and about 2.5% lies in the top ten. Input material: blood, either unsorted or a sorted T cell fraction (not recorded which). These receptors were taken from a human donor who was either an allogeneic HSCT recipient or a stem cell or donor lymphocyte infusion donor (not recorded which). It is not recorded whose cells these are; they may come from a transplant donor. Each CDR3 is given with its conserved first and last residue. The order of the fields is D gene, V gene, J gene, clone size, CDR3 protein, CDR3 DNA. D genes are given only for firm matches. The size of a clone is reported for some rows only, either as once, few or many, or as a class for expanded clones.

D: -
V: TRBV5-6
J: TRBJ1-3
size: many
CDR3: CASSSPVSGNTIYF
DNA: TGTGCCAGCAGCTCCCCCGTCTCTGGAAACACCATATATTTT

D: -
V: TRBV19
J: TRBJ1-1
size: few
CDR3: CASSENTEAFF
DNA: TGTGCCAGCTCTGAGAACACTGAAGCTTTCTTT

D: -
V: TRBV20-1
J: TRBJ2-5
size: -
CDR3: CSPQQNQEETQYF
DNA: TGCAGTCCCCAACAAAATCAGGAAGAGACCCAGTACTTC

D: -
V: TRBV12-3/TRBV12-4
J: TRBJ2-1
size: medium-sized
CDR3: CASSPLEGLEQFF
DNA: TGTGCCAGCAGTCCCCTAGAGGGGCTTGAGCAGTTCTTC

D: TRBD2
V: TRBV29-1
J: TRBJ2-2
size: many
CDR3: CSASLSGTPTGELFF
DNA: TGCAGCGCCTCACTAAGCGGGACTCCCACCGGGGAGCTGTTTTTT

D: -
V: TRBV12-3/TRBV12-4
J: TRBJ1-1
size: many
CDR3: CASSLRRRNTEAFF
DNA: TGTGCCAGCAGTTTACGGCGGAGGAACACTGAAGCTTTCTTT

D: TRBD1
V: TRBV11-2
J: TRBJ2-7
size: few
CDR3: CASSKGQLESYEQYF
DNA: TGTGCCAGCAGCAAGGGACAGCTAGAGTCCTACGAGCAGTACTTC

D: TRBD1
V: TRBV28
J: TRBJ1-6
size: -
CDR3: CASSQDRDTYNSPLHF
DNA: TGTGCCAGCAGTCAAGACAGGGACACCTATAATTCACCCCTCCACTTT

D: -
V: TRBV6-2/TRBV6-3
J: TRBJ2-1
size: many
CDR3: CASSKPERPNEQFF
DNA: TGTGCCAGCAGTAAGCCCGAAAGGCCAAATGAGCAGTTCTTC

D: -
V: TRBV29-1
J: TRBJ2-2
size: many
CDR3: CSVGTQGTGELFF
DNA: TGCAGCGTGGGGACGCAGGGGACCGGGGAGCTGTTTTTT

D: -
V: TRBV4-1
J: TRBJ2-7
size: many
CDR3: CASSQDHPGGEQYF
DNA: TGCGCCAGCAGCCAAGATCACCCCGGAGGGGAGCAGTACTTC

D: -
V: TRBV6-5
J: TRBJ1-1
size: -
CDR3: CASSFPQQGLDTEAFF
DNA: TGTGCCAGCAGTTTCCCCCAGCAGGGTCTGGACACTGAAGCTTTCTTT

D: -
V: TRBV5-1
J: TRBJ1-1
size: few
CDR3: CASSLGQQRNTEAFF
DNA: TGCGCCAGCAGCTTGGGTCAACAAAGGAACACTGAAGCTTTCTTT

D: -
V: TRBV11-2
J: TRBJ2-7
size: many
CDR3: CASSLDVGFYYEQYF
DNA: TGTGCCAGCAGCTTAGATGTAGGCTTTTACTACGAGCAGTACTTC

D: TRBD1
V: TRBV20-1
J: TRBJ1-2
size: many
CDR3: CSAPRDSGGYTF
DNA: TGCAGTGCCCCGCGGGACAGTGGGGGCTACACCTTC

D: -
V: TRBV6-1
J: TRBJ2-6
size: -
CDR3: CASSRRGAGANVLTF
DNA: TGTGCCAGCAGCCGCCGGGGTGCTGGGGCCAACGTCCTGACTTTC

D: -
V: TRBV20-1
J: TRBJ2-7
size: -
CDR3: CSAREGGTSYEQYF
DNA: TGCAGTGCTAGAGAAGGGGGAACCTCCTACGAGCAGTACTTC

D: TRBD1
V: TRBV6-1
J: TRBJ1-1
size: few
CDR3: CASRDLGQGVNEAFF
DNA: TGTGCCAGCAGGGATCTAGGACAGGGGGTCAATGAAGCTTTCTTT

D: -
V: TRBV12-3/TRBV12-4
J: TRBJ2-2
size: many
CDR3: CASSPPRRGPNTGELFF
DNA: TGTGCCAGCAGTCCCCCCCGCAGGGGTCCGAACACCGGGGAGCTGTTTTTT

D: -
V: TRBV5-1
J: TRBJ1-1
size: many
CDR3: CASSVPGGVNTEAFF
DNA: TGCGCCAGCAGCGTCCCGGGAGGAGTGAACACTGAAGCTTTCTTT

D: -
V: TRBV12-3/TRBV12-4
J: TRBJ2-1
size: many
CDR3: CASSSFGGRGNEQFF
DNA: TGTGCCAGCAGTTCCTTCGGGGGGCGAGGTAATGAGCAGTTCTTC

D: TRBD2
V: TRBV4-2
J: TRBJ2-5
size: many
CDR3: CASSQARTSGVQETQYF
DNA: TGTGCCAGCAGCCAAGCCCGGACTAGCGGGGTCCAAGAGACCCAGTACTTC

D: TRBD2
V: TRBV19
J: TRBJ2-1
size: many
CDR3: CASSGLVGNEQFF
DNA: TGTGCCAGTTCGGGACTAGTTGGGAATGAGCAGTTCTTC

D: TRBD2
V: TRBV20-1
J: TRBJ2-1
size: many
CDR3: CSARPLTSGTYNEQFF
DNA: TGCAGTGCTAGACCCCTGACTAGCGGGACTTACAATGAGCAGTTCTTC

D: -
V: TRBV28
J: TRBJ1-3
size: many
CDR3: CASSQQSGLSGNTIYF
DNA: TGTGCCAGCAGTCAGCAGTCAGGTCTCTCTGGAAACACCATATATTTT

D: TRBD2
V: TRBV28
J: TRBJ2-2
size: many
CDR3: CASSPGLAGFANTGELFF
DNA: TGTGCCAGCAGTCCGGGACTAGCGGGGTTCGCGAACACCGGGGAGCTGTTTTTT

D: TRBD2
V: TRBV3-1
J: TRBJ2-5
size: many
CDR3: CASSRRGLGQETQYF
DNA: TGTGCCAGCAGCCGCCGCGGACTAGGACAAGAGACCCAGTACTTC

D: -
V: TRBV5-1
J: TRBJ1-1
size: many
CDR3: CASSKGRVLGDTEAFF
DNA: TGCGCCAGCAGTAAGGGCAGGGTCTTGGGGGACACTGAAGCTTTCTTT

D: TRBD1
V: TRBV5-1
J: TRBJ1-4
size: many
CDR3: CASSPDRVNEKLFF
DNA: TGCGCCAGCAGCCCTGACAGGGTTAATGAAAAACTGTTTTTT

D: -
V: TRBV20-1
J: TRBJ2-1
size: many
CDR3: CSARPGPLGEQFF
DNA: TGCAGTGCTAGACCCGGACCTCTAGGTGAGCAGTTCTTC

D: -
V: TRBV12-3/TRBV12-4
J: TRBJ1-5
size: few
CDR3: CASSFRAGYNQPQHF
DNA: TGTGCCAGCAGTTTTCGGGCAGGGTACAATCAGCCCCAGCATTTT

D: TRBD1
V: TRBV14
J: TRBJ1-1
size: few
CDR3: CASSPTGKSGAFF
DNA: TGTGCCAGCAGCCCGACAGGGAAGTCAGGAGCTTTCTTT

D: TRBD2
V: TRBV4-1
J: TRBJ2-5
size: many
CDR3: CASRRGLAGEETQYF
DNA: TGCGCCAGCAGAAGGGGACTAGCGGGGGAAGAGACCCAGTACTTC

D: -
V: TRBV5-4
J: TRBJ1-1
size: few
CDR3: CASSGGQLNTEAFF
DNA: TGTGCCAGCAGCGGTGGACAGTTGAACACTGAAGCTTTCTTT

D: TRBD2
V: TRBV20-1
J: TRBJ2-2
size: -
CDR3: CSASGGFGVTGELFF
DNA: TGCAGTGCCAGCGGGGGCTTCGGGGTAACCGGGGAGCTGTTTTTT

D: -
V: TRBV11-2
J: TRBJ2-3
size: many
CDR3: CASSQAVVIDTQYF
DNA: TGTGCCAGCAGCCAAGCGGTGGTGATAGATACGCAGTATTTT

D: TRBD2
V: TRBV20-1
J: TRBJ2-1
size: few
CDR3: CSALHGTSGLYEQFF
DNA: TGCAGTGCTCTCCACGGGACTAGCGGTCTCTATGAGCAGTTCTTC

D: -
V: TRBV27
J: TRBJ2-1
size: many
CDR3: CASSSAGVTYNEQFF
DNA: TGTGCCAGCAGTTCTGCCGGTGTTACCTACAATGAGCAGTTCTTC

D: TRBD1
V: TRBV20-1
J: TRBJ2-3
size: many
CDR3: CSASTGGTDTQYF
DNA: TGCAGTGCTAGCACAGGGGGCACAGATACGCAGTATTTT

D: -
V: TRBV19
J: TRBJ1-2
size: few
CDR3: CASSANSENYGYTF
DNA: TGTGCCAGTAGTGCTAACTCAGAGAACTATGGCTACACCTTC

D: TRBD1
V: TRBV30
J: TRBJ1-4
size: many
CDR3: CAWSFAGGQGVEKLFF
DNA: TGTGCCTGGAGTTTCGCAGGGGGACAGGGGGTCGAAAAACTGTTTTTT

D: TRBD2
V: TRBV14
J: TRBJ2-2
size: -
CDR3: CASSQDWASGALTGELFF
DNA: TGTGCCAGCAGCCAAGATTGGGCTAGCGGAGCACTTACCGGGGAGCTGTTTTTT

D: -
V: TRBV2
J: TRBJ2-1
size: many
CDR3: CASTKEDYPRDEQFF
DNA: TGTGCCAGCACCAAGGAGGACTACCCTAGGGATGAGCAGTTCTTC

D: TRBD2
V: TRBV2
J: TRBJ2-3
size: many
CDR3: CASSGASGSTDTQYF
DNA: TGTGCCAGCAGTGGGGCTAGCGGAAGCACAGATACGCAGTATTTT

D: -
V: TRBV5-1
J: TRBJ1-1
size: many
CDR3: CASSFGDQNTEAFF
DNA: TGCGCCAGCAGCTTTGGGGACCAGAACACTGAAGCTTTCTTT

D: -
V: TRBV7-9
J: TRBJ1-6
size: many
CDR3: CASSFGQSYSPLHF
DNA: TGTGCCAGCAGCTTCGGACAGTCGTATTCACCCCTCCACTTT

D: -
V: TRBV6-1
J: TRBJ2-5
size: many
CDR3: CASIKRPETQYF
DNA: TGTGCCAGCATAAAGAGGCCGGAGACCCAGTACTTC

D: -
V: TRBV20-1
J: TRBJ2-3
size: many
CDR3: CSARAMTRGTDTQYF
DNA: TGCAGTGCTAGAGCTATGACTAGGGGCACAGATACGCAGTATTTT

D: TRBD2
V: TRBV7-3
J: TRBJ2-6
size: few
CDR3: CASSVAGRSSGANVLTF
DNA: TGTGCCAGCAGCGTAGCGGGGCGTAGCTCTGGGGCCAACGTCCTGACTTTC

D: -
V: TRBV10-3
J: TRBJ2-7
size: many
CDR3: CAIGGGPYEQYF
DNA: TGTGCCATCGGGGGCGGTCCCTACGAGCAGTACTTC

D: -
V: TRBV12-3/TRBV12-4
J: TRBJ1-3
size: many
CDR3: CASSRGGATGNTIYF
DNA: TGTGCCAGCTCCCGAGGAGGTGCTACTGGAAACACCATATATTTT

D: -
V: TRBV5-1
J: TRBJ2-7
size: many
CDR3: CASSLFPRKDYEQYF
DNA: TGCGCCAGCAGCTTATTCCCCAGAAAGGACTACGAGCAGTACTTC

D: TRBD1
V: TRBV18
J: TRBJ2-7
size: -
CDR3: CASSQGQGYYEQYF
DNA: TGTGCCAGCTCTCAGGGACAGGGCTACTACGAGCAGTACTTC